These 27 T cell receptor beta chains came from one sample sequenced in a study of Graves' ophthalmopathy and Graves' hyperthyroidism. RNA served as the template for amplifying TCR beta CDR3 regions. RT-PCR in the first round used HTBI primers; a second-round multiplex PCR followed. TCRdb fed the multiplex PCR reads into MiXCR, producing one record per CDR3 protein. The sample lists about 620,000 distinct CDR3 sequences, 22% occurring once. The specimen sequenced was peripheral blood. Every receptor here comes from a young woman with stable Graves' hyperthyroidism. Some clones in this sample may be carry-over from other donors' samples.

This clonotype was counted at least ten times. This chain links TRBV20-1 with TRBJ2-5; TRBD1 matches at 7 bases. This CDR3 has 15 amino acids. Per germline, CDR1 DFQATT and CDR2 SNEGSKA (reference sequence). The V and J ends lost 3 bases and 2 bases, in that order; junction bases with no gene match: 9. This CDR3 is CSARRQGVGQETQYF. The CDR3 DNA follows: TGCAGTGCTAGGAGACAGGGTGTCGGGCAAGAGACCCAGTACTTC.

This clonotype was observed many times. The chain has TRBV28 and TRBJ2-5; TRBD1 matches 11 bases. V shed 5 bases, J shed 5 bases, and the junction held 7 bases outside the gene matches. CDR3 length: 15 residues. CDR1 is MDHEN, CDR2 SYDVKM, per germline. The CDR3 region has the DNA TGTGCCAGCAGTCAACGGACAGGGGGCGGTGAGACCCAGTACTTC. It specifies CASSQRTGGGETQYF.

This clonotype was seen a single time. The chain has TRBV20-1 and TRBJ2-6, with 7 positions matching TRBD1. The CDR3 spans 16 residues. Germline assignment: CDR1 DFQATT and CDR2 SNEGSKA (reference sequence). Trimming took 5 bases from V and 2 from J; bases not matched to a gene: 9. DNA for the CDR3: TGCAGTGCTCCTATTGACAGGGCGGCTGGGGCCAACGTCCTGACTTTC. It specifies CSAPIDRAAGANVLTF.

Only a few counts were recorded for this clonotype. The rearrangement uses TRBV11-2 and TRBJ2-5, with D tentatively TRBD1 (5 bases). The CDR3 is 13 residues long. Germline lookup yields CDR1 SGHAT and CDR2 FQNNGV. V lost 4 bases, J lost 5 bases, and 11 bases lay in between. The CDR3 DNA reads TGTGCCAGCAGCTCCGGACATTCGGAGACCCAGTACTTC. Its translation is CASSSGHSETQYF.

This clonotype was recorded many times. V gene TRBV11-3 combines with J gene TRBJ1-1, with TRBD1 as a possible D gene (6 bases). This CDR3 is 16 amino acids long. Deletions cut 1 base from V and 4 bases from J, with 16 bases between. Germline CDR1 and CDR2: SGHNT and YENEEA. The CDR3 is CASSLGQALRITEAFF. CDR3 nucleotides: TGTGCCAGCAGCTTAGGACAGGCCTTGAGGATCACTGAAGCTTTCTTT.

Ten or more counts support this clonotype. V usage is TRBV29-1 and J usage is TRBJ1-1; tentative D call: TRBD1 (6 bases). The length of the CDR3 is 13 residues. Trimming took 7 bases from V and 6 from J, leaving 18 bases between them. The V gene's germline CDR1 is SQVTM and CDR2 ANQGSEA. CDR3 nucleotides: TGCAGCGCCGGGAGGGGGAGGACGTCTGAAGCTTTCTTT. Translated: CSAGRGRTSEAFF.

Many counts were recorded for this clonotype. The rearrangement joins TRBV6-1 to TRBJ2-7; 8 bases agree with TRBD1. With V trimmed by 6 bases and J by 4 bases, 8 bases remained unmatched. The CDR3 consists of 14 residues. The germline CDR1 and CDR2 sequences are MNHNS and SASEGT. CDR3 sequence reads: CASRGQGRGYEQYF. The CDR3 DNA follows: TGTGCCAGCAGAGGACAGGGTAGAGGGTACGAGCAGTACTTC.

As concerns this clonotype: A read error may account for a junction end that differs from germline. This chain links TRBV2 with TRBJ2-4; D is perhaps TRBD1 (5 bases). CDR1 and CDR2 from the germline V gene are SNHLY and FYNNEI. The length of the CDR3 is 13 residues. The CDR3 spells CASSEGGSNIKYF. The CDR3 DNA sequence: TGTGCCAGCAGTGAAGGGGGCTCAAACATTAAGTACTTC.

The rearrangement links TRBV6-5 to TRBJ2-5, with D possibly TRBD1 on 6 matching bases. The germline V and J ends were trimmed by 0 bases and 0 bases, with 8 bases remaining between them. This CDR3 has 15 residues. Germline-derived CDR1 and CDR2 are MNHEY and SVGAGI. CDR3 sequence: CASSYSGTNQETQYF. In DNA form, the CDR3 reads TGTGCCAGCAGTTACTCCGGGACAAACCAAGAGACCCAGTACTTC.

On this clonotype itself: The conserved closing phenylalanine or tryptophan is absent in this CDR3, likely reflecting a read error. The limits of the CDR3 on the DNA are not certain, so only TCRdb's listed CDR3 is given. This chain links TRBV24-1 with TRBJ1-1. Germline CDR1 KGHDR, CDR2 SFDVKD. The CDR3 comprises 13 residues, both ends counted. The CDR3 sequence: CATSGRTDGESFL.

About this clonotype: One end of the junction does not line up with germline, which may come from a read error. The chain links TRBV27 to TRBJ1-6; 8 nucleotides agree with TRBD1. CDR3 length: 14 amino acids. In germline, CDR1 is MNHEY, CDR2 SMNVEV (reference sequence). CDR3 loop: CASSYRDRYSPLHF. As DNA, the CDR3 is TGTGCCAGCAGCTACCGGGACAGGTATTCACCTCTCCACTTT.

This clonotype was observed many times. The chain employs TRBV6-5 and TRBJ2-7; the match to TRBD1 covers 8 bases. CDR1 and CDR2 (germline): MNHEY, SVGAGI. The CDR3 spans 13 residues. J lost 6 bases, V lost 2 bases, and 3 bases had no gene match. CDR3 loop: CASSYAGGGEQYF. As DNA, the CDR3 is TGTGCCAGCAGTTACGCAGGGGGCGGCGAGCAGTACTTC.

This clonotype was recorded many times. The chain couples TRBV11-2 to TRBJ1-2; no firm D call. The CDR3 extends over 14 amino acids. V was trimmed by 1 base and J by 4 bases, leaving 10 bases between them. Germline V gives CDR1 SGHAT, CDR2 FQNNGV. The CDR3 here is CASSLGGSGYGYTF. The CDR3 DNA is TGTGCCAGCAGCTTAGGAGGGTCTGGCTATGGCTACACCTTC.

This clonotype was observed many times. The chain carries TRBV7-6 and TRBJ2-7; D call uncertain. This CDR3 is 14 amino acids long. With 1 base removed from V and 6 bases from J, the gap between germline ends came to 13 bases. Germline V gene data show CDR1 as SGHVS and CDR2 as FNYEAQ. CDR3 bases: TGTGCCAGCAGCTTAGTAGTCCCCCCGAGCGAGCAGTACTTC. Its protein is CASSLVVPPSEQYF.

This clonotype has at least ten counts. The V gene is TRBV28, the J gene TRBJ1-2; no clear D gene. CDR3 length: 11 amino acids. From germline, CDR1 is MDHEN and CDR2 SYDVKM. Trimming took 8 bases from V and 2 from J, leaving 6 bases between them. Here the CDR3 reads CASATNYGYTF. In DNA, the CDR3 is TGTGCCAGCGCCACGAACTATGGCTACACCTTC.

This clonotype was seen ten or more times. This rearrangement joins TRBV6-5 to TRBJ1-1; TRBD1 might be the D (6 bases). Trimming removed 4 bases from V and 3 bases from J, with 12 bases in between. This CDR3 region has 14 residues. Looked up from germline, CDR1 is MNHEY and CDR2 is SVGAGI. The CDR3 sequence: CASSLSAGDTEAFF. CDR3 DNA: TGTGCCAGCAGTTTATCGGCAGGGGACACTGAAGCTTTCTTT.

CDR3 sequence (DNA): TGTGCCAGCAGTGACCGCCTTGACAGGGGGCGAACCGGGGAGCTGTTTTTT. Protein product: CASSDRLDRGRTGELFF. V is TRBV2 and J is TRBJ2-2, with 10 bases identical to TRBD1. Losses at the gene ends were 3 bases for V and 5 bases for J; bases not matched to a gene: 9. The CDR3 loop spans 17 amino acids. Germline V CDR1 and CDR2: SNHLY, FYNNEI. Using reference TRBV2 and TRBJ2-2 for the parts outside the CDR3, the full variable domain is EPEVTQTPSHQVTQMGQEVILRCVPISNHLYFYWYRQILGQKVEFLVSFYNNEISEKSEIFDDQFSVERPDGSNFTLKIRSTKLEDSAMYFCASSDRLDRGRTGELFFGEGSRLTVL.

At least ten counts were recorded for this clonotype. The chain uses TRBV28 and TRBJ2-5, with 10 positions matching TRBD1. The germline CDR1 and CDR2 sequences are MDHEN and SYDVKM. V dropped 8 bases and J dropped 10; count of bases not matched to a gene: 7. The CDR3 is made up of 12 amino acids. CDR3 protein: CASRQGASDQYF. CDR3 bases: TGTGCCAGCCGACAGGGGGCGAGCGACCAGTACTTC.

The chain has TRBV6-1 and TRBJ1-2; D perhaps matches TRBD1 (5 bases). Germline V gene sequence: CDR1 MNHNS, CDR2 SASEGT. Trimming stripped 8 bases from V and 4 bases from J, with 17 bases between. This CDR3 spans 14 amino acids. The DNA for the CDR3 is TGTGCCAGCGGCCTCTCCGAGGGACGCTATGGCTACACCTTC. Its protein is CASGLSEGRYGYTF.

The chain carries TRBV24-1 and TRBJ1-2; no clear D. CDR3 length: 9 residues. With 9 bases removed from V and 9 bases from J, the gap between germline ends came to 7 bases. Germline CDR1 and CDR2: KGHDR and SFDVKD. CDR3 coding DNA: TGTGCCACCGCCCTCCGCTACACCTTC. This translates into CATALRYTF.

This chain joins TRBV6-1 and TRBJ1-5; maybe TRBD1 (5 bases). The CDR3 extends over 16 amino acids. CDR1 and CDR2 (germline): MNHNS, SASEGT. Trimming took off 7 bases at V and 4 bases at J, with 20 bases between the two ends. The CDR3 loop is CASTSRGRVGNQPQHF. The CDR3 coding sequence is TGTGCCAGCACCTCACGGGGGAGGGTTGGAAATCAGCCCCAGCATTTT.

This clonotype occurred many times. The gene calls are TRBV20-1 and TRBJ2-7; D call uncertain. The V gene lost 1 base and the J gene lost 3 bases, with 7 bases spanning the gap. The CDR3 is 12 amino acids. The germline V gene has CDR1 DFQATT and CDR2 SNEGSKA (reference sequence). The CDR3 is CSARAPVYEQYF. CDR3 DNA sequence: TGCAGTGCTAGAGCTCCGGTCTACGAGCAGTACTTC.

The chain joins TRBV7-8 to TRBJ1-5, with D perhaps TRBD1 (6 bases). The CDR3 is 15 amino acids. Deletions cut 3 bases from V and 6 bases from J, with 15 bases between. CDR1 SGHVS and CDR2 FQNEAQ come from the germline V gene. The CDR3 here is CASSFATGSGQPQHF. The CDR3 nucleotides read TGTGCCAGCAGCTTCGCCACAGGGTCGGGTCAGCCCCAGCATTTT.

This clonotype was detected only a few times. The V gene is TRBV7-2, the J gene TRBJ2-7; D might be TRBD2 (6 bases). Germline V gives CDR1 SGHTA, CDR2 FQGNSA. CDR3 size: 15 residues. V lost 1 base and J 4 bases, leaving 14 bases between the germline ends. The CDR3 loop reads CASSLGGGIRYEQYF. The CDR3 DNA reads as TGTGCCAGCAGCTTAGGGGGCGGGATTCGATACGAGCAGTACTTC.

This clonotype was seen a few times. This clone may be a read error of a much larger clone one base away. It is unclear where the CDR3 begins or ends on the DNA, so no DNA is shown, and the CDR3 is as TCRdb lists it. The chain uses TRBV5-1 and TRBJ2-2; the table calls TRBD2, which could not be checked here. The CDR3 is made up of 16 amino acids, end residues included. Germline CDR1 SGHRS, CDR2 YFSETQ. The CDR3 loop reads CASSLQVAGGTGELCF.

J is TRBJ1-6 and V is TRBV4-1; no reliable D call. CDR3 length equals 14 residues. Germline V gene sequence: CDR1 MGHRA, CDR2 YSYEKL. Deletions cut 4 bases from V and 10 bases from J, with 14 bases between. For the CDR3, the DNA is TGCGCCAGCAGCCGAAAGGGAATGGAATCACCCCTCCACTTT. It encodes CASSRKGMESPLHF.

This clonotype was seen repeatedly, ten times or more. This rearrangement joins TRBV30 to TRBJ2-2; D gene ambiguous. CDR1 is GTSNPN and CDR2 is SVGIG in the germline V gene (reference sequence). The V end was cut by 3 bases, the J end by 4 bases, with 12 bases between. The CDR3 runs to 14 residues. DNA of the CDR3: TGTGCCTGGAGCGCTACCCTGGGCACCGGGGAGCTGTTTTTT. Its protein is CAWSATLGTGELFF.